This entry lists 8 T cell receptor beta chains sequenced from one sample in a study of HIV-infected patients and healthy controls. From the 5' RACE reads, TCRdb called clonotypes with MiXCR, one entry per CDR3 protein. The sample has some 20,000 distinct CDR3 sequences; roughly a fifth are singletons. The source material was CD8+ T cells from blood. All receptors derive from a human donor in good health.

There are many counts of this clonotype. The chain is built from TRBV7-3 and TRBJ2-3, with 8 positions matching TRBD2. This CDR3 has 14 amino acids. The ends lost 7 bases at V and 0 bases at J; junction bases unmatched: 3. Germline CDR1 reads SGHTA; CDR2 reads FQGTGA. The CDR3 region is CASKLADSTDTQYF. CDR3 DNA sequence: TGTGCCAGCAAACTAGCGGATAGCACAGATACGCAGTATTTT.

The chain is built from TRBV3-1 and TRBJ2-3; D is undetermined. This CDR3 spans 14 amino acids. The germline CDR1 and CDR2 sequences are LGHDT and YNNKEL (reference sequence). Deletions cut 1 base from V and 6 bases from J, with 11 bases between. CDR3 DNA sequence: TGTGCCAGCAGCCAAGCTAGTGGTCCGGATACGCAGTATTTT. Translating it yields CASSQASGPDTQYF.

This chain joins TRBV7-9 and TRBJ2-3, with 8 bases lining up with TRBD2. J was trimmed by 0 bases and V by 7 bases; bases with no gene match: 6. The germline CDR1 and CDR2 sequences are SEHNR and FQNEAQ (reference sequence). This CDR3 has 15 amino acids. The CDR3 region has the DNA TGTGCCAGCAACGGACGGGGGGGTAGCACAGATACGCAGTATTTT. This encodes CASNGRGGSTDTQYF.

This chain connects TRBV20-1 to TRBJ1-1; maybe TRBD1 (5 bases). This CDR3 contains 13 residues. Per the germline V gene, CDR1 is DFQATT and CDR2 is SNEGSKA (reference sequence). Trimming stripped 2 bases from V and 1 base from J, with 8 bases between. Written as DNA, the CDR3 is TGCAGTGCTAGATGGGACGGGAACACTGAAGCTTTCTTT. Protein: CSARWDGNTEAFF.

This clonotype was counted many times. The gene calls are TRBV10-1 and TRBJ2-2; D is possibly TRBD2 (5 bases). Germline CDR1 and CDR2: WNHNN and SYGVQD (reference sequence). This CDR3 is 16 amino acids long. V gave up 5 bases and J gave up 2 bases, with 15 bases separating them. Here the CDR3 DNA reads TGCGCCAGCAGTCCCTGGGCTAGCAGAAACACCGGGGAGCTGTTTTTT. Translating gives CASSPWASRNTGELFF.

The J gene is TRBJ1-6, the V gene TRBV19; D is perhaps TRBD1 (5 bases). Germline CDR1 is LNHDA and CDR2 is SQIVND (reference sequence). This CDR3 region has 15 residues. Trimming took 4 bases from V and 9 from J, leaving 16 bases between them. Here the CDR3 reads CASSTWARGASPLHF. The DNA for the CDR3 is TGTGCCAGTAGTACCTGGGCCCGTGGGGCTTCACCCCTCCACTTT.

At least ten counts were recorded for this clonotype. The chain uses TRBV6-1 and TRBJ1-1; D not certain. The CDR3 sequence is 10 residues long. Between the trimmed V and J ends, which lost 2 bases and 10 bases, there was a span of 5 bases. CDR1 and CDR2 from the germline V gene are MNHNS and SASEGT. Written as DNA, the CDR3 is TGTGCCAGCAGTGAAATTGGAGCTTTCTTT. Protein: CASSEIGAFF.

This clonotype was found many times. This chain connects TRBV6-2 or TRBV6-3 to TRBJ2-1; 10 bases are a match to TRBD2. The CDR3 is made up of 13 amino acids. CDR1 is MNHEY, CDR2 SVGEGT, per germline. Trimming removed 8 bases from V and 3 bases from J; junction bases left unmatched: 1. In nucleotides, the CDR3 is TGTGCCAGCGGACTAGCGGACTACAATGAGCAGTTCTTC. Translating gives CASGLADYNEQFF.